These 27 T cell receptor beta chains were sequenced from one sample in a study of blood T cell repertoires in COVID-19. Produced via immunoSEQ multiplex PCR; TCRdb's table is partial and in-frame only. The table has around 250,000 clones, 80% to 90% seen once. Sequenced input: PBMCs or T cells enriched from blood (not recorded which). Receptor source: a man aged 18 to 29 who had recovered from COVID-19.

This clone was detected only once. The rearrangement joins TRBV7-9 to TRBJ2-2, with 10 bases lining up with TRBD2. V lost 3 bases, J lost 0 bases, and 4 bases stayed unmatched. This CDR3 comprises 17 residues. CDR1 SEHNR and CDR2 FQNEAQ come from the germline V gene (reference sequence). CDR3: CASSFVLAGTNTGELFF. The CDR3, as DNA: TGTGCCAGCAGCTTCGTACTAGCGGGAACGAACACCGGGGAGCTGTTTTTT. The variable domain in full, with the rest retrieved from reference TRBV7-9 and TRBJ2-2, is DTGVSQNPRHKITKRGQNVTFRCDPISEHNRLYWYRQTLGQGPEFLTYFQNEAQLEKSRLLSDRFSAERPKGSFSTLEIQRTEQGDSAMYLCASSFVLAGTNTGELFFGEGSRLTVL.

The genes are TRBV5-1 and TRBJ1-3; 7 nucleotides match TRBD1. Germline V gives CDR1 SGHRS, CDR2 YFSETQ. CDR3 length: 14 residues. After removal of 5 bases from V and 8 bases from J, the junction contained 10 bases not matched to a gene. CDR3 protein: CASREGAAGDTIYF. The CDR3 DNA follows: TGCGCCAGCAGGGAGGGGGCAGCCGGGGACACCATATATTTT.

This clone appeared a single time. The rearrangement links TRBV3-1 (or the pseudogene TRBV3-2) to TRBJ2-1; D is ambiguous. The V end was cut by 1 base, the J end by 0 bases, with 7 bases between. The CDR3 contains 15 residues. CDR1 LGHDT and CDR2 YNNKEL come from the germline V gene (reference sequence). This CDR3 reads CASSQVSISYNEQFF. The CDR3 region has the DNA TGTGCCAGCAGCCAAGTTAGTATCTCCTACAATGAGCAGTTCTTC.

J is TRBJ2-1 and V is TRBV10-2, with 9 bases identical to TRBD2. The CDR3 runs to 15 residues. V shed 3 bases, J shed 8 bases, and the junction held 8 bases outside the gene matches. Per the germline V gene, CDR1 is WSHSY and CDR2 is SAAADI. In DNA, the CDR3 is TGCGCCAGCAGTGACCGGCGGGGGGGCCGATATGAGCAGTTCTTC. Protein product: CASSDRRGGRYEQFF.

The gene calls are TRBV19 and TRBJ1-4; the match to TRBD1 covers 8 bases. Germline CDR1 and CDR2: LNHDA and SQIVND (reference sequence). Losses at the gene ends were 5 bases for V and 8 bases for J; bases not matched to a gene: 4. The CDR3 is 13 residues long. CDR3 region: CASSPGQDEKLFF. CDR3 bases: TGTGCCAGTAGTCCGGGACAGGACGAAAAACTGTTTTTT.

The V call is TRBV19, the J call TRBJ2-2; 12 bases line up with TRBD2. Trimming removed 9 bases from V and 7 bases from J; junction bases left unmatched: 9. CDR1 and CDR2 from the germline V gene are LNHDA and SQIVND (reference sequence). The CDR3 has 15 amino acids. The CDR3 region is CASTRTSGIDGELFF. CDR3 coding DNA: TGTGCCAGCACCAGGACTAGCGGGATTGACGGGGAGCTGTTTTTT.

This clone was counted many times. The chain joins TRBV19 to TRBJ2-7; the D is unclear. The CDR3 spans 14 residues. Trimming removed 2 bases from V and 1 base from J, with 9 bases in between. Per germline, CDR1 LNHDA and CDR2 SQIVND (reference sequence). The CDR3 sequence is CASSILPGSYEQYF. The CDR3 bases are TGTGCCAGTAGTATACTCCCGGGTTCCTACGAGCAGTACTTC.

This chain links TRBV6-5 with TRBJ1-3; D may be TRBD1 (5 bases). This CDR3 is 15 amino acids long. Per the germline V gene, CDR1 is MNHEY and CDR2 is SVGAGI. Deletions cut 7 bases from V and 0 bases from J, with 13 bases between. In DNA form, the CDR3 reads TGTGCCAGCAACCCGACAGAGAGCTCTGGAAACACCATATATTTT. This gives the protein CASNPTESSGNTIYF.

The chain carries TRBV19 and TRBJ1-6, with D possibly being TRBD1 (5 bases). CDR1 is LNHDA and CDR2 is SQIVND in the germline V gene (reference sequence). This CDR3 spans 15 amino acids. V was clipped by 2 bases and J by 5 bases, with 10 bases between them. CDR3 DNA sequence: TGTGCCAGTAGTATAACGGGACTGGATAATTCACCCCTCCACTTT. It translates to CASSITGLDNSPLHF.

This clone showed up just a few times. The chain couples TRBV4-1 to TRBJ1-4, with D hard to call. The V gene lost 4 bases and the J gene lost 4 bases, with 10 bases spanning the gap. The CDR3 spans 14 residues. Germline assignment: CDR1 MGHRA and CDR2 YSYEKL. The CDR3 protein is CASSLLGHNEKLFF. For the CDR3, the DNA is TGCGCCAGCAGCCTGCTAGGCCATAATGAAAAACTGTTTTTT.

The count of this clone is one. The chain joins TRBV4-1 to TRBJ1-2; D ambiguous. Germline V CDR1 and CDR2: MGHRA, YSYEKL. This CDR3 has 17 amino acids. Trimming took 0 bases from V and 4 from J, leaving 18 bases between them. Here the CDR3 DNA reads TGCGCCAGCAGCCAAGAGCCACTTGCAGGCCACATCTATGGCTACACCTTC. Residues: CASSQEPLAGHIYGYTF.

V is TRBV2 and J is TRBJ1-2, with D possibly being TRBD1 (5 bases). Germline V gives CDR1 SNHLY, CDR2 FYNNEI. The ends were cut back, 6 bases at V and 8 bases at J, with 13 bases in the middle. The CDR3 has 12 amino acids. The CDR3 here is CASSVTVSGYTF. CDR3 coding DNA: TGTGCCAGCAGCGTGACAGTATCGGGCTACACCTTC.

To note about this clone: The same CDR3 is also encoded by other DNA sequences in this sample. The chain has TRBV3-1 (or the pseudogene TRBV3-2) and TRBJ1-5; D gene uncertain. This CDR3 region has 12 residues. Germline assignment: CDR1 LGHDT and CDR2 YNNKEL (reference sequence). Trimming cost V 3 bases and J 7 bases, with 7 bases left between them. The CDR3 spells CASSQGRQPQHF. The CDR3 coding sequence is TGTGCCAGCAGCCAGGGCCGGCAGCCCCAGCATTTT.

Here the CDR3 reads CTSSLPGRGPLYNEQFF. In DNA, the CDR3 is TGCACCAGCAGCCTACCGGGGCGGGGACCCCTCTACAATGAGCAGTTCTTC. The chain links TRBV1 to TRBJ2-1; the D call in the table, TRBD2, was not verified against the DNA. TRBV1 is designated a pseudogene. There are 17 residues in the CDR3.

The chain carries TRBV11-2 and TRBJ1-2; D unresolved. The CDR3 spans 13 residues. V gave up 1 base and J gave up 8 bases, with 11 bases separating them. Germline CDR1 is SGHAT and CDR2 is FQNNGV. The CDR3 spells CASSLAPFAGYTF. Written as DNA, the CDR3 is TGTGCCAGCAGCTTAGCACCCTTCGCGGGCTACACCTTC. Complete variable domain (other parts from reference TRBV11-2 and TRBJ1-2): EAGVAQSPRYKIIEKRQSVAFWCNPISGHATLYWYQQILGQGPKLLIQFQNNGVVDDSQLPKDRFSAERLKGVDSTLKIQPAKLEDSAVYLCASSLAPFAGYTFGSGTRLTVV.

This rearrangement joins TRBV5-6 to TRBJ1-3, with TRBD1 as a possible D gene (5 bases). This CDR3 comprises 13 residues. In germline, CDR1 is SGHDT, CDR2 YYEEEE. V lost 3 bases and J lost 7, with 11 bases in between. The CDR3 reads CASSSQGFNTIYF. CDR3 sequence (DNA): TGTGCCAGCAGCTCCCAGGGCTTCAACACCATATATTTT.

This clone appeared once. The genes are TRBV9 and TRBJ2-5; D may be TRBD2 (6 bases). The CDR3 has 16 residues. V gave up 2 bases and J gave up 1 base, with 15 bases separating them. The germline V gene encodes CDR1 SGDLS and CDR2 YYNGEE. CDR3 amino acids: CASSVGVAEPQETQYF. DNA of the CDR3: TGTGCCAGCAGCGTTGGCGTAGCGGAACCCCAAGAGACCCAGTACTTC.

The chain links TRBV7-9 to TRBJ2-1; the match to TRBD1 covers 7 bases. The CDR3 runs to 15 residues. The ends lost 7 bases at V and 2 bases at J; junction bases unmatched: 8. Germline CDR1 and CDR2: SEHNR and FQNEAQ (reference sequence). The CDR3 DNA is TGTGCCAGCACACCCCGGACAGGCCCCTACAATGAGCAGTTCTTC. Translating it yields CASTPRTGPYNEQFF.

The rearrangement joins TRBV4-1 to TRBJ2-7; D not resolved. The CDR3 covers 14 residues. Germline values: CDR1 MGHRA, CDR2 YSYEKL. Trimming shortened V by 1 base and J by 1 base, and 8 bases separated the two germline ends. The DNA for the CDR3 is TGCGCCAGCAGCCAAGTGGTCAGGTCCTACGAGCAGTACTTC. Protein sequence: CASSQVVRSYEQYF.

The CDR3 here is CASRIMDRGRETQYF. CDR3 nucleotides: TGTGCCAGTAGGATTATGGACAGGGGGCGGGAGACCCAGTACTTC. The genes are TRBV19 and TRBJ2-5; 11 bases align to TRBD1. Germline CDR1 is LNHDA and CDR2 is SQIVND (reference sequence). The V and J ends lost 6 bases and 5 bases, in that order; junction bases with no gene match: 8. The CDR3 spans 15 residues.

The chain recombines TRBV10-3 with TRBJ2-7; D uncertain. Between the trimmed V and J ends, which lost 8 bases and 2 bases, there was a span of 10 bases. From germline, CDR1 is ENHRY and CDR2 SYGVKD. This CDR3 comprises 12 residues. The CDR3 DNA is TGTGCCATCGGGCGAGATGCCTACGAGCAGTACTTC. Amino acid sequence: CAIGRDAYEQYF.

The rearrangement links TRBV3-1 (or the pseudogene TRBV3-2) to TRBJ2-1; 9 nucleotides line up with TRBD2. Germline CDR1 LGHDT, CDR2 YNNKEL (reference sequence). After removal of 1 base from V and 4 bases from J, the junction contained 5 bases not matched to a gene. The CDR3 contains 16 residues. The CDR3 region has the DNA TGTGCCAGCAGCCAAGGGCTAGCGGGAATATACAATGAGCAGTTCTTC. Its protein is CASSQGLAGIYNEQFF.

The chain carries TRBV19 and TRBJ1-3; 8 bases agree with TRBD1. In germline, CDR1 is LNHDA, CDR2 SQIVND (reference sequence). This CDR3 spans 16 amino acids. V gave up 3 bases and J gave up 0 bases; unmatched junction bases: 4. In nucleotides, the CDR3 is TGTGCCAGTAGTATCGGACAGGGCGGCTCTGGAAACACCATATATTTT. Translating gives CASSIGQGGSGNTIYF.

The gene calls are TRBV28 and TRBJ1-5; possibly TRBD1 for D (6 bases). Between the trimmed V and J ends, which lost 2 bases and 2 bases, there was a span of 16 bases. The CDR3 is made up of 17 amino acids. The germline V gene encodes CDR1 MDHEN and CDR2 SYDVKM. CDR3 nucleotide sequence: TGTGCCAGCAGTTTAAGCTTAAGGGGGATTCGCAATCAGCCCCAGCATTTT. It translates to CASSLSLRGIRNQPQHF. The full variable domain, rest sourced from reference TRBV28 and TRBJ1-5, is DVKVTQSSRYLVKRTGEKVFLECVQDMDHENMFWYRQDPGLGLRLIYFSYDVKMKEKGDIPEGYSVSREKKERFSLILESASTNQTSMYLCASSLSLRGIRNQPQHFGDGTRLSIL.

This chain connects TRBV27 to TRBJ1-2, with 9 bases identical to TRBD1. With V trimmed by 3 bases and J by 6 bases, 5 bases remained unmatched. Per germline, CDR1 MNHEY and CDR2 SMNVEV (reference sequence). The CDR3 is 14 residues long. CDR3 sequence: CASSLYRGRNGYTF. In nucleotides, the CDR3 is TGTGCCAGCAGTTTGTACAGGGGGCGGAATGGCTACACCTTC.

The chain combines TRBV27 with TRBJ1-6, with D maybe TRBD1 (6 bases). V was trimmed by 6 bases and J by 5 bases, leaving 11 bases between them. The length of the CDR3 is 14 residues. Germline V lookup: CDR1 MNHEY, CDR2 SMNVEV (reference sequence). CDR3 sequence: CASRYRADNSPLHF. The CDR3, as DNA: TGTGCCAGCAGGTACAGGGCCGATAATTCACCCCTCCACTTT.

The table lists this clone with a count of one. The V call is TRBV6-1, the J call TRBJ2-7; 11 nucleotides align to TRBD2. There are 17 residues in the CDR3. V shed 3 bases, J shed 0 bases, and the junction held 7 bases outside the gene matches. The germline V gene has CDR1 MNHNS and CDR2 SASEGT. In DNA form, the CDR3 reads TGTGCCAGCAGTGAGAAGGGAACTAGCGGGAGCTCCTACGAGCAGTACTTC. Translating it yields CASSEKGTSGSSYEQYF.